Here is one T cell receptor beta chain with its context. TCRdb used MiXCR to reprocess the 5' RACE reads, holding one entry per CDR3 protein. In the table there are about 80,000 distinct CDR3 sequences, over 10% of which are singletons. From germline, CDR1 is KGHSH and CDR2 LQKENI. CDR3 length equals 13 residues. Trimming took 2 bases from V and 10 from J, leaving 12 bases between them. This record belongs to a study of early T cells in non-severe SARS-CoV-2 infection. The sequence was collected from an adult who was a healthcare worker with PCR-confirmed SARS-CoV-2 infection or an uninfected control (not recorded which). V and J are TRBV18 and TRBJ1-5; D is unclear. Material: whole blood. The CDR3 DNA sequence: TGTGCCAGCTCACCAGGGATTGCGCTACCCCAGCATTTT. This translates into CASSPGIALPQHF.